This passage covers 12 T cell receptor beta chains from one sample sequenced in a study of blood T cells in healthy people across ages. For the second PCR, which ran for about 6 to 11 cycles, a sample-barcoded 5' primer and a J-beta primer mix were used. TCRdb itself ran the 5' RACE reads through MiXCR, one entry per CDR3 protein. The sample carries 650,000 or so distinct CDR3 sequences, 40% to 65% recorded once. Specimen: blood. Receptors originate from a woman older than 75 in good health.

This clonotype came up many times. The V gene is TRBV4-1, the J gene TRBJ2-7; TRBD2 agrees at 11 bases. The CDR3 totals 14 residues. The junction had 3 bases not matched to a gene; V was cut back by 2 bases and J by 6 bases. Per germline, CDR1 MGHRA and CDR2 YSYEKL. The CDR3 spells CASSQRGTSGEQYF. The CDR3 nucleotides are TGCGCCAGCAGCCAACGGGGGACTAGCGGCGAGCAGTACTTC.

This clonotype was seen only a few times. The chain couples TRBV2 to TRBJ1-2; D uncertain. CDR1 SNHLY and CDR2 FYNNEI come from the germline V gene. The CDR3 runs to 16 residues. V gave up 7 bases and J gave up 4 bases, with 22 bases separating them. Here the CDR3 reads CASTYSVVTLSYGYTF. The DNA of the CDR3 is TGTGCCAGCACCTACAGCGTAGTGACGCTGAGCTATGGCTACACCTTC.

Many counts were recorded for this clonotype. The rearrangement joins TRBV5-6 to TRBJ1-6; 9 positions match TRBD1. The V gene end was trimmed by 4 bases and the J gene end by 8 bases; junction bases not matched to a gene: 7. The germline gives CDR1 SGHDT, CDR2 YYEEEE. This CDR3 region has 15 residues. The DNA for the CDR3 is TGTGCCAGCAGCCCGACGGGACAGGGATATTCACCCCTCCACTTT. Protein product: CASSPTGQGYSPLHF.

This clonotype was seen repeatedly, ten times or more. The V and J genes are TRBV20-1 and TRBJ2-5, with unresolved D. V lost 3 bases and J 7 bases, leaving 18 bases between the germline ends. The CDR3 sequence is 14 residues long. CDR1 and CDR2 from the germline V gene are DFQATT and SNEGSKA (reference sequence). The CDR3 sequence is CSASQSVSQPTQYF. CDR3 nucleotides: TGCAGTGCTAGTCAGTCAGTTAGCCAACCGACCCAGTACTTC.

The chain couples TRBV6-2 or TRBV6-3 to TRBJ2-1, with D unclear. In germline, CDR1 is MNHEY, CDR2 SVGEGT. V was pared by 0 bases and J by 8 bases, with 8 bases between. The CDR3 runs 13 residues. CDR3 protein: CASSYSNVDEQFF. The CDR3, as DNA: TGTGCCAGCAGTTACTCGAACGTCGATGAGCAGTTCTTC.

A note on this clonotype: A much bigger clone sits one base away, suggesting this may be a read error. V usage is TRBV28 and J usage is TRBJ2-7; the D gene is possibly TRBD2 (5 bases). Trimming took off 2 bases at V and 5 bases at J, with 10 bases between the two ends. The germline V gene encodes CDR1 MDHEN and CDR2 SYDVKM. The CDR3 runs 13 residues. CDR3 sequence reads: CASSLNLADEQYF. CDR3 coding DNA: TGTGCCAGCAGTTTAAACCTAGCAGACGAGCAGTACTTC.

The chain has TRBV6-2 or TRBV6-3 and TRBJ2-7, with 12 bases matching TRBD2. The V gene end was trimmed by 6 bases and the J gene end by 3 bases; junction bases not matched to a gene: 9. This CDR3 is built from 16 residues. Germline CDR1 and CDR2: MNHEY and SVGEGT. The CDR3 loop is CASSRRGLAGFYEQYF. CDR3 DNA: TGTGCCAGCAGCCGGCGTGGACTAGCGGGATTCTACGAGCAGTACTTC.

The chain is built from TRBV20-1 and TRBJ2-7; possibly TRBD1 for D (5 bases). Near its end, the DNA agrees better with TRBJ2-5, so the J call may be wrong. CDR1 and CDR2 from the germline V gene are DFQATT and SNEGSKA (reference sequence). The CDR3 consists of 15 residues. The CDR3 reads CSLIPSRQDTETQYF. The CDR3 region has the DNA TGCAGTCTGATCCCCTCTAGGCAGGACACTGAGACCCAGTACTTC.

CDR3 sequence: CASSRYRGLNQPQHF. For the CDR3, the DNA is TGTGCCAGCAGTCGGTACAGGGGGCTTAATCAGCCCCAGCATTTT. The chain recombines TRBV6-2 or TRBV6-3 with TRBJ1-5; 9 positions match TRBD1. V trimming: 5 bases; J trimming: 4 bases; junction bases outside the gene matches: 6. The germline gives CDR1 MNHEY, CDR2 SVGEGT. The CDR3 loop spans 15 amino acids.

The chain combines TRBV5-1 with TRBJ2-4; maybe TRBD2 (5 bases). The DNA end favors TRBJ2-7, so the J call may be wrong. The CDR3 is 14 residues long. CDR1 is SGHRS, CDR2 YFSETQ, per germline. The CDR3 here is CASRSGEGIYEQYF. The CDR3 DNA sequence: TGCGCCAGCAGATCCGGGGAAGGGATCTACGAGCAGTACTTC.

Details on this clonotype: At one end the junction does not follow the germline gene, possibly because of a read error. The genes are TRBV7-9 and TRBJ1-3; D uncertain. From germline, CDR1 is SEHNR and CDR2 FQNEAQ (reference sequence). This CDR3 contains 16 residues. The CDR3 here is CASSMMSAKTGDTIYF. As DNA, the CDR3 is TGTGCCAGCAGCATGATGTCAGCGAAGACTGGAGACACCATATATTTT.

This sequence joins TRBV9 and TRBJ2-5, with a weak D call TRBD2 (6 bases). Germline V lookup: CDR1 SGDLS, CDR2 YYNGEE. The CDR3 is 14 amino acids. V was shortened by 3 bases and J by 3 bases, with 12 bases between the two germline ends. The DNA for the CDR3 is TGTGCCAGCAGCGCCCCTTGGGGGGAAGAGACCCAGTACTTC. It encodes CASSAPWGEETQYF.